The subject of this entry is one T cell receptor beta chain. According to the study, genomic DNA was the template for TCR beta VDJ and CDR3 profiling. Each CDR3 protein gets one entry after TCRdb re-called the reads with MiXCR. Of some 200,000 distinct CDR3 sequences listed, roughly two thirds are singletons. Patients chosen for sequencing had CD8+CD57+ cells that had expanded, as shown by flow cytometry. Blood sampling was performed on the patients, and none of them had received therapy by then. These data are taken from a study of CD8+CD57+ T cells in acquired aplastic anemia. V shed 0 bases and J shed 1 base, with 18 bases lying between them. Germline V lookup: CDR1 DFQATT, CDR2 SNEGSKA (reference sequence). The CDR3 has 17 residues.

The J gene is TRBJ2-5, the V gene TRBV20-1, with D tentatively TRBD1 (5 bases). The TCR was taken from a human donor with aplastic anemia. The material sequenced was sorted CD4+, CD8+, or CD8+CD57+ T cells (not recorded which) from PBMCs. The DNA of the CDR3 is TGCAGTGCTAGAGATTTTCTAGGGGTATCTTCCCAAGAGACCCAGTACTTC. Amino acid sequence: CSARDFLGVSSQETQYF.